The next 26 T cell receptor beta chains were all read from a single sample in a study of regulatory T cells in long-lasting Graves disease. Time point of the sample: newly diagnosed GD, antithyroid drugs for less than 3 months. Researchers made the TCR library from RNA that was extracted from PBMCs. To make TCR beta libraries, researchers used iRepertoire HTBI primers and Arm-PCR of CDR3 regions. TCRdb redid the calling of the multiplex PCR reads with MiXCR, one entry per CDR3 protein. The sample holds about 400,000 distinct CDR3 sequences, around 16% seen once. These sequences were also reported in another study, on T cells in Graves' hyperthyroidism and ophthalmopathy.

The sequencing here drew on peripheral blood mononuclear cells (PBMCs), taken at new diagnosis, from a patient treated with antithyroid drugs. These receptor sequences come from a middle-aged woman with Graves disease.

There are many counts of this clonotype. The chain joins TRBV6-1 to TRBJ2-6, with D tentatively TRBD1 (5 bases). CDR3 length: 14 amino acids. CDR1 MNHNS and CDR2 SASEGT come from the germline V gene. V was shortened by 6 bases and J by 2 bases, with 8 bases between the two germline ends. The CDR3 sequence: CASRVGAGANVLTF. Here the CDR3 DNA reads TGTGCCAGCAGAGTAGGGGCTGGGGCCAACGTCCTGACTTTC.

This clonotype was detected ten times or more. The CDR3 protein is CATSDSSLDGGPYEQYF. CDR3 bases: TGTGCCACCAGTGATTCCTCTCTCGACGGAGGGCCCTACGAGCAGTACTTC. The chain links TRBV24-1 to TRBJ2-7; D possibly corresponds to TRBD2 (6 bases). CDR1 and CDR2 (germline): KGHDR, SFDVKD. CDR3 length: 17 residues. V lost 2 bases and J 2 bases, leaving 18 bases between the germline ends.

Comments on this clonotype: The germline gene is not matched at one end of the junction; a read error may be the cause. This chain joins TRBV4-2 and TRBJ1-2, with TRBD1 as a possible D gene (5 bases). The CDR3 runs 14 residues. Germline loops: CDR1 LGHNA, CDR2 YNFKEQ. The CDR3 nucleotides read TGTGCCAGCAGCCAAGAAAAGGGACGGCTCCTCCGGGTCTTC. Protein product: CASSQEKGRLLRVF.

In the case of this clonotype: This may come from a read error, since a much larger clone is one base off. The chain combines TRBV20-1 with TRBJ2-4; the match to TRBD1 covers 11 bases. CDR1 DFQATT and CDR2 SNEGSKA come from the germline V gene (reference sequence). Germline trimming cut 2 bases from V and 9 bases from J; bases unmatched to any gene: 6. This CDR3 comprises 14 residues. Here the CDR3 reads CSARTDRGQSIQYF. CDR3 DNA: TGCAGTGCTAGAACGGACAGGGGGCAAAGCATTCAGTACTTC.

The rearrangement links TRBV14 to TRBJ2-3; 7 bases align to TRBD2. Germline V gene sequence: CDR1 SGHDN, CDR2 FVKESK. This CDR3 contains 15 residues. Unmatched junction bases numbered 9, after V lost 4 bases and J lost 5 bases. CDR3 nucleotides: TGTGCCAGCAGCCTGACTCTCTCGGGGGGAGATACGCAGTATTTT. This translates into CASSLTLSGGDTQYF.

The chain employs TRBV11-3 and TRBJ2-6; D gene ambiguous. There are 20 residues in the CDR3. CDR1 and CDR2 from the germline V gene are SGHNT and YENEEA. V dropped 0 bases and J dropped 0 bases, with 18 bases sitting between them. CDR3: CASSLELSGRPLSGANVLTF. The CDR3 region has the DNA TGTGCCAGCAGCTTAGAACTCTCGGGCCGGCCCCTCTCTGGGGCCAACGTCCTGACTTTC.

This clonotype was detected many times. V gene TRBV6-2 or TRBV6-3 combines with J gene TRBJ2-1, with TRBD2 identical over 11 bases. V gave up 8 bases and J gave up 8 bases; unmatched junction bases: 11. Germline loops: CDR1 MNHEY, CDR2 SVGEGT. The CDR3 loop spans 15 amino acids. The CDR3 protein is CASGITSGSFDEQFF. DNA of the CDR3: TGTGCCAGCGGTATTACTAGCGGGAGTTTCGATGAGCAGTTCTTC.

The chain couples TRBV6-2 or TRBV6-3 to TRBJ1-1; the D is unclear. V lost 2 bases and J 5 bases, leaving 6 bases between the germline ends. Germline V gene lookup returns CDR1 MNHEY and CDR2 SVGEGT. This CDR3 has 12 residues. CDR3: CASSYIKTEAFF. The CDR3 nucleotides are TGTGCCAGCAGTTACATAAAAACTGAAGCTTTCTTT.

This clonotype was observed at least ten times. The rearrangement uses TRBV7-9 and TRBJ2-3; D is possibly TRBD2 (5 bases). Trimming pared 5 bases from V and 3 bases from J, leaving 15 bases between. The CDR3 length is 15 residues. Germline V gives CDR1 SEHNR, CDR2 FQNEAQ (reference sequence). The CDR3 loop is CASSPHRGGTDTQYF. CDR3 DNA: TGTGCCAGCAGCCCCCACCGCGGCGGGACAGATACGCAGTATTTT.

This clonotype appeared many times. CDR3 protein: CASSHATLGVSGNTIYF. The CDR3 coding sequence is TGTGCCAGTAGTCACGCGACATTAGGAGTCTCTGGAAACACCATATATTTT. The rearrangement links TRBV19 to TRBJ1-3; D call uncertain. V shed 5 bases and J shed 0 bases, with 17 bases lying between them. The CDR3 consists of 17 residues. Germline V gives CDR1 LNHDA, CDR2 SQIVND (reference sequence).

This clonotype was seen ten or more times. The CDR3 DNA follows: TGTGCCAGCTCAAAGCGGGAGGGCACAGATACGCAGTATTTT. Residues: CASSKREGTDTQYF. This chain connects TRBV18 to TRBJ2-3, with 9 nucleotides matching TRBD2. The CDR3 is 14 residues long. Per the germline V gene, CDR1 is KGHSH and CDR2 is LQKENI. V trimming: 5 bases; J trimming: 1 base; junction bases outside the gene matches: 1.

This clonotype was counted a few times. The chain combines TRBV6-1 with TRBJ2-5; D ambiguous. Germline-derived CDR1 and CDR2 are MNHNS and SASEGT. The CDR3 is 14 amino acids. V lost 4 bases to trimming and J lost 2 bases, with 11 bases between them. CDR3: CASSVLDAQETQYF. Written as DNA, the CDR3 is TGTGCCAGCAGTGTACTGGACGCACAAGAGACCCAGTACTTC.

The chain has TRBV28 and TRBJ2-1; tentatively, D is TRBD2 (6 bases). The V end lost 0 bases, the J end lost 6 bases, and 12 bases lay between the germline ends. CDR3 length equals 15 residues. Germline CDR1 reads MDHEN; CDR2 reads SYDVKM. For the CDR3, the DNA is TGTGCCAGCAGTTTATGGGAGGGAGGCCGCAATGAGCAGTTCTTC. Translation gives CASSLWEGGRNEQFF.

This clonotype was found a few times. The rearrangement links TRBV20-1 to TRBJ2-5; 14 bases match TRBD2. V shed 2 bases and J 2 bases; nucleotides not matched to a gene: 10. The CDR3 contains 18 residues. Germline CDR1 is DFQATT and CDR2 is SNEGSKA (reference sequence). The CDR3 reads CSARRRGTSGSWQETQYF. As DNA, the CDR3 is TGCAGTGCTAGACGAAGGGGGACTAGCGGGAGTTGGCAAGAGACCCAGTACTTC.

Many counts were recorded for this clonotype. The V call is TRBV6-2 or TRBV6-3, the J call TRBJ2-1; possible D gene TRBD1, 5 bases. Trimming stripped 8 bases from V and 8 bases from J, with 13 bases between. The CDR3 loop spans 12 amino acids. Germline V lookup: CDR1 MNHEY, CDR2 SVGEGT. The CDR3 DNA sequence: TGTGCCAGCGGACCAGGGTTTGATGAGCAGTTCTTC. Protein sequence: CASGPGFDEQFF.

This clonotype showed up many times. A junction end diverges from the germline sequence, so it may reflect a read error. This chain uses TRBV18 with TRBJ2-2, with D possibly TRBD2 on 6 matching bases. The CDR3 sequence is 16 residues long. Germline CDR1 and CDR2: KGHSH and LQKENI. The CDR3 bases are TGTGCCAGCTCACCACCGGTTGGAGGGCCCACCGAGGAGCTGTTTTTT. It is translated as CASSPPVGGPTEELFF. The variable domain in full, completed from reference TRBV18 and TRBJ2-2, reads NAGVMQNPRHLVRRRGQEARLRCSPMKGHSHVYWYRQLPEEGLKFMVYLQKENIIDESGMPKERFSAEFPKEGPSILRIQQVVRGDSAAYFCASSPPVGGPTEELFFGEGSRLTVL.

This clonotype was found many times. This rearrangement joins TRBV6-1 to TRBJ2-7; D gene unclear. Germline CDR1 MNHNS, CDR2 SASEGT. V dropped 4 bases and J dropped 2 bases, with 6 bases sitting between them. CDR3 length: 12 residues. The CDR3 protein is CASSGNTYEQYF. The CDR3 nucleotides read TGTGCCAGCAGTGGGAACACCTACGAGCAGTACTTC.

V gene TRBV7-9 combines with J gene TRBJ2-1; 7 bases are shared with TRBD2. Germline V gene sequence: CDR1 SEHNR, CDR2 FQNEAQ (reference sequence). The CDR3 has 17 residues. J was trimmed by 7 bases and V by 6 bases; bases with no gene match: 18. This chain's CDR3 is CASRTSGATPSLNEQFF. CDR3 DNA: TGTGCCAGCAGAACAAGCGGGGCGACCCCATCTCTTAATGAGCAGTTCTTC.

With regard to this clonotype: This may come from a read error, since a much larger clone is one base off. This chain links TRBV28 with TRBJ2-7, with unresolved D. The germline V gene encodes CDR1 MDHEN and CDR2 SYDVKM. This CDR3 has 11 amino acids. V shed 5 bases and J shed 2 bases, with 4 bases lying between them. CDR3 in DNA: TGTGCCAGCAGTCATACCTACGAGCAGTACTTC. Translation gives CASSHTYEQYF.

Many counts were recorded for this clonotype. The chain is built from TRBV28 and TRBJ2-7; TRBD2 is a possible D gene (7 bases). This CDR3 region has 16 residues. Trimming took 2 bases from V and 0 from J, leaving 14 bases between them. Germline CDR1 is MDHEN and CDR2 is SYDVKM. CDR3 in amino acids: CASSLEGGGNSYEQYF. CDR3 DNA sequence: TGTGCCAGCAGTTTAGAGGGGGGGGGTAACTCCTACGAGCAGTACTTC.

This clonotype was seen more than once but under ten times. The rearrangement links TRBV6-2 or TRBV6-3 to TRBJ2-7, with D possibly TRBD2 on 6 matching bases. Germline values: CDR1 MNHEY, CDR2 SVGEGT. V lost 2 bases and J 2 bases, leaving 10 bases between the germline ends. This CDR3 contains 14 residues. The CDR3 nucleotides are TGTGCCAGCAGTTACCTGGGGGGAACCTACGAGCAGTACTTC. This translates into CASSYLGGTYEQYF.

In its sample, this clonotype was seen many times. This chain links TRBV28 with TRBJ2-1; maybe TRBD1 (5 bases). Trimming shortened V by 10 bases and J by 3 bases, and 7 bases separated the two germline ends. The germline V gene has CDR1 MDHEN and CDR2 SYDVKM. The CDR3 has 11 amino acids. CDR3: CAIQGYNEQFF. DNA for the CDR3: TGTGCCATCCAGGGCTACAATGAGCAGTTCTTC.

The table lists this clonotype with many counts. CDR3 bases: TGTGCCAGCAGCCCACCCGGCGGGGCTCGTAACTATGGCTACACCTTC. As protein: CASSPPGGARNYGYTF. The chain employs TRBV12-3 or TRBV12-4 and TRBJ1-2; D might be TRBD1 (5 bases). The CDR3 is 16 amino acids. Between the trimmed V and J ends, which lost 6 bases and 1 base, there was a span of 18 bases.

This clonotype was counted a few times. The V and J genes are TRBV5-4 and TRBJ2-2; perhaps TRBD2 as D (5 bases). Germline values: CDR1 SGHNT, CDR2 YYREEE (reference sequence). Trimming stripped 4 bases from V and 4 bases from J, with 20 bases between. This CDR3 contains 17 residues. For the CDR3, the DNA is TGTGCCAGCAGCCCTACCTCCGGTCGCGGGCTCACCGGGGAGCTGTTTTTT. Translating it yields CASSPTSGRGLTGELFF.

This clonotype was recorded a few times. The chain is built from TRBV4-1 and TRBJ2-5, with TRBD1 identical over 9 bases. Germline CDR1 reads MGHRA; CDR2 reads YSYEKL. The CDR3 extends over 15 amino acids. V was clipped by 7 bases and J by 5 bases; unmatched bases: 11. The CDR3 nucleotides read TGCGCCAGCAACACACAGGGGGCGGCGGGGGAGACCCAGTACTTC. Its protein product is CASNTQGAAGETQYF.

V is TRBV4-3 and J is TRBJ2-3; 7 bases line up with TRBD2. Germline values: CDR1 LGHNA, CDR2 YSLEER. V was clipped by 2 bases and J by 4 bases; unmatched bases: 6. There are 15 residues in the CDR3. The CDR3 nucleotides read TGCGCCAGCAGCCAACTAGCGGCCCCCCCAGATACGCAGTATTTT. It translates to CASSQLAAPPDTQYF.